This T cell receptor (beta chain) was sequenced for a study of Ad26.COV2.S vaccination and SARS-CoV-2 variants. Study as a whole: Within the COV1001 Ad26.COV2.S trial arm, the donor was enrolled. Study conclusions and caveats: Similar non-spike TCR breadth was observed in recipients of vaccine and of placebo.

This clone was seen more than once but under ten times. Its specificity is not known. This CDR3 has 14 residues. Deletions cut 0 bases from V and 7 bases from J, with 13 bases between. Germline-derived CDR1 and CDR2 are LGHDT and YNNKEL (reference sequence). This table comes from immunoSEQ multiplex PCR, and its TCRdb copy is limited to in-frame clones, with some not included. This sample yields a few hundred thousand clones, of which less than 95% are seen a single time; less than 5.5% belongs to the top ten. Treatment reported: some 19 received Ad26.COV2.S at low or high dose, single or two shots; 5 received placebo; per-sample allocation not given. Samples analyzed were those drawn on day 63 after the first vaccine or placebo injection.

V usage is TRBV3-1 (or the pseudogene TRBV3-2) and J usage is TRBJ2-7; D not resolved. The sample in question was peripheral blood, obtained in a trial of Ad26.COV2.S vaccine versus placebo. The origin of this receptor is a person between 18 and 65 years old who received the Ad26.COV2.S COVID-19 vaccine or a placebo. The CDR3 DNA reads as TGTGCCAGCAGCCAAGATGCCGGCCTGTGGGAGCAGTACTTC. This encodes CASSQDAGLWEQYF.